Each of the 26 T cell receptor beta chains below was sequenced from the same sample in a study of cytomegalovirus exposure and HLA in healthy donors. Amplification used 60 Vbeta primers and 13 Jbeta primers. Clones were read by immunoSEQ multiplex PCR, and TCRdb kept only the in-frame ones, dropping some. The profile shows 100,000 to 150,000 clones, roughly 80% of them singletons. The sequenced sample was PBMCs. The receptors here all came from a girl aged 2-10 years in good health and CMV-seronegative.

V is TRBV28 and J is TRBJ2-7; D is perhaps TRBD1 (5 bases). Germline CDR1 and CDR2: MDHEN and SYDVKM. V was cut by 5 bases and J by 7 bases, with 12 bases left in between. The CDR3 covers 12 residues. For the CDR3, the DNA is TGTGCCAGCAGTCGGATCTCAGGGGAGCAGTACTTC. It specifies CASSRISGEQYF.

V is TRBV2 and J is TRBJ2-7, with D possibly TRBD1 on 6 matching bases. CDR3 length equals 19 residues. Trimming took off 4 bases at V and 0 bases at J, with 25 bases between the two ends. CDR1 is SNHLY, CDR2 FYNNEI, per germline. DNA for the CDR3: TGTGCCAGCAGTGCCCCCGGGACATGGACAACTTACAGCTCCTACGAGCAGTACTTC. As protein: CASSAPGTWTTYSSYEQYF.

The J gene is TRBJ1-5, the V gene TRBV15, with 8 positions matching TRBD1. V was pared by 6 bases and J by 7 bases, with 11 bases of the junction left unmatched. The CDR3 totals 15 residues. The germline V gene has CDR1 LNHNV and CDR2 YYDKDF (reference sequence). The CDR3 DNA sequence: TGTGCCACCAGTCCTACTGGGACAGGTCACCAGCCCCAGCATTTT. It codes for CATSPTGTGHQPQHF.

The chain carries TRBV23-1 and TRBJ1-1; 9 bases match TRBD1. TRBV23-1 is recorded as an ORF, its role being uncertain. Trimming at V came to 8 bases and at J to 10 bases, leaving 8 bases not matched to a gene. CDR3 length: 12 amino acids. The CDR3 DNA reads TGCGCCAGCGCTCACAGGGGGCGCAGAGCTTTCTTT. Translating gives CASAHRGRRAFF.

The CDR3 nucleotides read TGTGCCAGCAGTTATACAGGGTTGAACACTGAAGCTTTCTTT. Protein sequence: CASSYTGLNTEAFF. The rearrangement joins TRBV27 to TRBJ1-1, with D perhaps TRBD1 (6 bases). Germline lookup yields CDR1 MNHEY and CDR2 SMNVEV (reference sequence). V was clipped by 4 bases and J by 0 bases, with 9 bases between them. The CDR3 consists of 14 residues.

The V call is TRBV30, the J call TRBJ2-7; tentative D call: TRBD2 (6 bases). The V gene lost 1 base and the J gene lost 3 bases, with 10 bases spanning the gap. Germline values: CDR1 GTSNPN, CDR2 SVGIG (reference sequence). The CDR3 loop spans 13 amino acids. The CDR3: CAWSEGTLYEQYF. For the CDR3, the DNA is TGTGCCTGGAGTGAGGGGACTCTCTACGAGCAGTACTTC.

V and J are TRBV27 and TRBJ2-7, with TRBD1 identical over 10 bases. Germline V gene data show CDR1 as MNHEY and CDR2 as SMNVEV (reference sequence). The CDR3 runs to 15 residues. The V and J ends lost 4 bases and 3 bases, in that order; junction bases with no gene match: 6. The CDR3 DNA sequence: TGTGCCAGCAGTTCCCGGGACAGGGGTCTCTACGAGCAGTACTTC. Translated, it gives CASSSRDRGLYEQYF.

This clone was seen only a few times. The rearrangement uses TRBV7-3 and TRBJ2-3; 11 bases line up with TRBD2. The V gene end was trimmed by 5 bases and the J gene end by 12 bases; junction bases not matched to a gene: 13. Germline CDR1 reads SGHTA; CDR2 reads FQGTGA. The CDR3 runs 15 residues. The CDR3 is CASSLQPGLAADQYF. The CDR3, as DNA: TGTGCCAGCAGCCTACAGCCGGGACTAGCGGCCGATCAGTATTTT.

The CDR3 nucleotides read TGTGCCACCAGCAGAGATCTTGCAGGAGCCAAAAACATTCAGTACTTC. This sequence encodes CATSRDLAGAKNIQYF. This chain connects TRBV15 to TRBJ2-4; D remains ambiguous. CDR1 LNHNV and CDR2 YYDKDF come from the germline V gene (reference sequence). V dropped 0 bases and J dropped 0 bases, with 9 bases sitting between them. The CDR3 loop spans 16 amino acids. The full variable domain, completed using reference TRBV15 and TRBJ2-4, is DAMVIQNPRYQVTQFGKPVTLSCSQTLNHNVMYWYQQKSSQAPKLLFHYYDKDFNNEADTPDNFQSRRPNTSFCFLDIRSPGLGDTAMYLCATSRDLAGAKNIQYFGAGTRLSVL.

CDR3 DNA sequence: TGCGCCAGCAGCCAAGGTCAGGGTCTCGACGAGCAGTACTTC. It is translated as CASSQGQGLDEQYF. The gene calls are TRBV4-1 and TRBJ2-7; D might be TRBD1 (5 bases). In germline, CDR1 is MGHRA, CDR2 YSYEKL. CDR3 length: 14 amino acids. Trimming shortened V by 1 base and J by 5 bases, and 12 bases separated the two germline ends.

This sequence joins TRBV19 and TRBJ1-1, with TRBD1 as a possible D gene (6 bases). This CDR3 has 14 amino acids. V was pared by 3 bases and J by 11 bases, with 19 bases between. Germline values: CDR1 LNHDA, CDR2 SQIVND (reference sequence). CDR3 bases: TGTGCCAGTAGTATGGTGACAGGCTTAGATTCGGCTTTCTTT. Its protein product is CASSMVTGLDSAFF.

The CDR3 DNA sequence: TGTGCCAGCAGTAAAAGGGGGACAGGGAGTACCGGGGAGCTGTTTTTT. Its translation is CASSKRGTGSTGELFF. V usage is TRBV2 and J usage is TRBJ2-2; 9 nucleotides line up with TRBD1. Losses at the gene ends were 5 bases for V and 5 bases for J; bases not matched to a gene: 9. Germline V gives CDR1 SNHLY, CDR2 FYNNEI. The CDR3 has 16 amino acids.

The chain is built from TRBV5-1 and TRBJ2-3, with 8 bases matching TRBD1. Per germline, CDR1 SGHRS and CDR2 YFSETQ. V lost 0 bases to trimming and J lost 1 base; unmatched junction nucleotides: 4. The CDR3 covers 16 residues. The CDR3 region has the DNA TGCGCCAGCAGCTTGGGGGCAGGGGGCCGCACAGATACGCAGTATTTT. It specifies CASSLGAGGRTDTQYF.

The rearrangement joins TRBV30 to TRBJ2-5, with a tentative D call TRBD2 (7 bases). Gene TRBJ2-7 matches the end of the DNA better, so the J call may be wrong. Germline-derived CDR1 and CDR2 are GTSNPN and SVGIG (reference sequence). CDR3 length: 13 residues. CDR3 nucleotides: TGTGCCTGGAGTGGGGGGGGGCCCTACGAGCAGTACTTC. Translating it yields CAWSGGGPYEQYF.

The chain is built from TRBV6-1 and TRBJ1-5; possible D gene TRBD1, 6 bases. The CDR3 spans 14 residues. Trimming removed 6 bases at V and 7 bases at J, with 16 bases between. The germline CDR1 and CDR2 sequences are MNHNS and SASEGT. The CDR3 nucleotides are TGTGCCAGCAGGGCCGCACACAGGGACCAGCCCCAGCATTTT. This sequence encodes CASRAAHRDQPQHF.

The chain combines TRBV27 with TRBJ2-3, with TRBD1 matching 8 bases. Germline values: CDR1 MNHEY, CDR2 SMNVEV (reference sequence). The CDR3 has 15 residues. The V segment lost 3 bases and the J segment 0 bases; nucleotides outside the gene matches: 2. DNA for the CDR3: TGTGCCAGCAGTTTGGACAGGGCTAGCACAGATACGCAGTATTTT. Translation gives CASSLDRASTDTQYF.

V usage is TRBV5-8 and J usage is TRBJ1-1; D not resolved. CDR3 length: 13 amino acids. Trimming shortened V by 0 bases and J by 3 bases, and 6 bases separated the two germline ends. Per the germline V gene, CDR1 is SGHTS and CDR2 is YDEGEE. The CDR3 reads CASSLVRDTEAFF. CDR3 nucleotides: TGTGCCAGCAGCTTGGTACGGGACACTGAAGCTTTCTTT.

This clone was observed a handful of times. The chain joins TRBV18 to TRBJ1-1; 12 bases map to TRBD1. The CDR3 sequence is 15 residues long. Germline CDR1 reads KGHSH; CDR2 reads LQKENI. Trimming removed 8 bases from V and 1 base from J; junction bases left unmatched: 5. CDR3: CASAGDRGPNTEAFF. As DNA, the CDR3 is TGTGCCAGCGCGGGGGACAGGGGGCCGAACACTGAAGCTTTCTTT.

V and J are TRBV5-4 and TRBJ2-3, with a tentative D call TRBD1 (5 bases). CDR3 length equals 15 residues. Germline V gene sequence: CDR1 SGHNT, CDR2 YYREEE (reference sequence). Trimming pared 0 bases from V and 4 bases from J, leaving 12 bases between. The CDR3 protein is CASSLAQGWSDTQYF. The CDR3 DNA reads TGTGCCAGCAGCTTGGCCCAGGGTTGGTCAGATACGCAGTATTTT.

This clone has only a few counts. The V and J genes are TRBV30 and TRBJ1-3; D call uncertain. V was shortened by 2 bases and J by 15 bases, with 14 bases between the two germline ends. Germline CDR1 GTSNPN, CDR2 SVGIG (reference sequence). The CDR3 extends over 11 amino acids. CDR3 amino acids: CAWSTGTVTYF. Here the CDR3 DNA reads TGTGCCTGGAGTACCGGTACAGTGACATATTTT.

This clone was counted a few times. The chain recombines TRBV19 with TRBJ1-1; the match to TRBD1 covers 9 bases. The CDR3 totals 16 residues. The V gene end was trimmed by 7 bases and the J gene end by 3 bases; junction bases not matched to a gene: 12. Germline values: CDR1 LNHDA, CDR2 SQIVND (reference sequence). CDR3 DNA sequence: TGTGCCAGTACCCCCCGGGACAGGGAGCACTACACTGAAGCTTTCTTT. Translation: CASTPRDREHYTEAFF.

The genes are TRBV4-2 and TRBJ2-3, with 14 bases matching TRBD2. J gave up 4 bases and V 0 bases, and 9 bases lay outside the gene matches. From germline, CDR1 is LGHNA and CDR2 YNFKEQ. The CDR3 totals 19 residues. The DNA of the CDR3 is TGTGCCAGCAGCCAAGATTCGCGACTAGCGGGAGGGCCCGCAGATACGCAGTATTTT. This sequence encodes CASSQDSRLAGGPADTQYF.

The V gene is TRBV5-1, the J gene TRBJ1-2, with D tentatively TRBD1 (6 bases). Germline values: CDR1 SGHRS, CDR2 YFSETQ. The germline V and J ends were trimmed by 2 bases and 1 base, with 12 bases remaining between them. There are 15 residues in the CDR3. CDR3 in DNA: TGCGCCAGCAGCTTCGATGGACAGCGTAACTATGGCTACACCTTC. The encoded protein is CASSFDGQRNYGYTF.

The chain uses TRBV7-9 and TRBJ2-7; TRBD2 aligns across 7 bases. The CDR3 sequence is 16 residues long. The germline CDR1 and CDR2 sequences are SEHNR and FQNEAQ (reference sequence). J lost 2 bases, V lost 3 bases, and 10 bases had no gene match. The CDR3 DNA reads TGTGCCAGCAGCTTTTCAAGCGGGATTACCCCCTACGAGCAGTACTTC. This codes for CASSFSSGITPYEQYF.

V and J are TRBV2 and TRBJ2-5; TRBD2 might be the D (5 bases). The J call may be wrong; the DNA end is better matched by TRBJ2-7. Per germline, CDR1 SNHLY and CDR2 FYNNEI. This CDR3 contains 13 residues. Here the CDR3 reads CASSESGYYEQYF. DNA of the CDR3: TGTGCCAGCAGTGAGTCGGGATACTACGAGCAGTACTTC.

The chain combines TRBV4-2 with TRBJ2-1; D unresolved. Trimming stripped 1 base from V and 9 bases from J, with 4 bases between. The CDR3 runs 11 residues. CDR1 LGHNA and CDR2 YNFKEQ come from the germline V gene. The CDR3 here is CASSQAGEQFF. CDR3 in DNA: TGTGCCAGCAGCCAAGCGGGTGAGCAGTTCTTC.